This is a list of T cell receptor beta chains from one sample in a study of blood T cell repertoires in COVID-19. TCRdb's table, derived via immunoSEQ multiplex PCR, lists solely in-frame clones and lacks some. The repertoire consists of just over 150,000 clones, with around 87% occurring once and the leading ten covering about 16%. The material sequenced was peripheral blood. The source of these receptors is a woman in her 40s with acute or convalescent COVID-19. Both conserved end residues are part of each CDR3. The D gene is left open where the match is weak. Clone size appears in some rows only: once, few, many, or a class for an expanded clone.

j_call | d_call | cdr3_length | clone_size | v_call | cdr3_nt | cdr3_aa
TRBJ2-3 | TRBD2 | 14 | - | TRBV6-5 | TGTGCCACCGGGCGTGGGAGGGACACAGATACGCAGTATTTT | CATGRGRDTDTQYF
TRBJ1-2 | - | 13 | - | TRBV18 | TGTGCCAGCTCACCGGGAGGAAACTATGGCTACACCTTC | CASSPGGNYGYTF
TRBJ1-5 | - | 15 | - | TRBV19 | TGTGCCAGTAGTATATTATGGGGCCAGGGACAGCCCCAGCATTTT | CASSILWGQGQPQHF
TRBJ1-5 | TRBD1 | 16 | few | TRBV27 | TGTGCCAGCAGTTTAAGGTTAGGGACAGGCCCTGGGCCCCAGCATTTT | CASSLRLGTGPGPQHF
TRBJ1-6 | - | 14 | - | TRBV18 | TGTGCCAGCTCACCATCGGCAGGGGAATCACCCCTCCACTTT | CASSPSAGESPLHF
TRBJ1-1 | TRBD1 | 13 | - | TRBV6-6 | TGTGCCAGCAGTAACAGGGGGCACACTGAAGCTTTCTTT | CASSNRGHTEAFF
TRBJ1-4 | - | 17 | - | TRBV7-6 | TGTGCCAGCAGCCCAAATCTGAACCCCCGCAGTCTTGAAAAACTGTTTTTT | CASSPNLNPRSLEKLFF
TRBJ1-3 | - | 14 | - | TRBV27 | TGTGCCAGCAGTTTAAGAGGGCCTGGAAACACCATATATTTT | CASSLRGPGNTIYF
TRBJ2-7 | TRBD2 | 19 | - | TRBV6-7 | TGTGCCAGCAGTTACTCGATGGTGGGCGGGGGGGGCGAGCTATACGAGCAGTACTTC | CASSYSMVGGGGELYEQYF
TRBJ1-1 | TRBD1 | 15 | - | TRBV11-2 | TGTGCCAGCAGCCCTGTGGGACAGGGGCGGGGGGAAGCTTTCTTT | CASSPVGQGRGEAFF
TRBJ1-6 | - | 14 | - | TRBV19 | TGTGCCAGTAGGGAGCAGGGGTATAATTCACCCCTCCACTTT | CASREQGYNSPLHF
TRBJ1-2 | - | 14 | once | TRBV28 | TGTGCCAGCAGTTTGGTGGGGCCCGCCGGCGGCTACACCTTC | CASSLVGPAGGYTF
TRBJ2-5 | - | 17 | - | TRBV18 | TGTGCCAGCTCACCAACGTACCGGGACACCAAGAAAGAGACCCAGTACTTC | CASSPTYRDTKKETQYF
TRBJ2-4 | - | 19 | - | TRBV9 | TGTGCCAGCAGCGTAGGTGGGGGGGCCAATAGTCTAGCCAAAAACATTCAGTACTTC | CASSVGGGANSLAKNIQYF
TRBJ1-4 | - | 15 | - | TRBV3-1/TRBV3-2 | TGTGCCAGCAGCCAGTTAACAGGACCTAATGAAAAACTGTTTTTT | CASSQLTGPNEKLFF
TRBJ2-7 | TRBD2 | 14 | - | TRBV28 | TGTGTCGTAGAACCGTCCGGGGGGAGCTACGAGCAGTACTTC | CVVEPSGGSYEQYF
TRBJ2-7 | TRBD1 | 13 | - | TRBV2 | TGTGCCAGCAGTGAGGGACAGCTATACGAGCAGTACTTC | CASSEGQLYEQYF
TRBJ1-4 | - | 15 | - | TRBV5-1 | TGCGCCAGCAGCTTGGAGGGGACAAGGGGCGAAAAACTGTTTTTT | CASSLEGTRGEKLFF
TRBJ2-3 | - | 17 | - | TRBV7-3 | TGTGCCAGCAGCTTCTCCGAGGTCTTTTCTAGCACAGATACGCAGTATTTT | CASSFSEVFSSTDTQYF
TRBJ2-3 | - | 14 | - | TRBV27 | TGTGCCAGCCGGGACAAAGGTCGCCTAGGTACGCAGTATTTT | CASRDKGRLGTQYF
TRBJ2-7 | TRBD2 | 18 | - | TRBV7-3 | TGTGCCAGCAGCTTACCGGGACTAGCGGGAGGAGGCCTCTACGAGCAGTACTTC | CASSLPGLAGGGLYEQYF
TRBJ2-7 | - | 15 | - | TRBV30 | TGTGCCTGGAGAGAGGGACGGAGGGGCTCCTACGAGCAGTACTTC | CAWREGRRGSYEQYF
TRBJ2-3 | - | 15 | once | TRBV13 | TGTGCCAGCAGCCGTGATGAGGCTAGCACAGATACGCAGTATTTT | CASSRDEASTDTQYF
TRBJ2-5 | TRBD2 | 15 | - | TRBV3-1/TRBV3-2 | TGTGCCAGCAGCCCCTTAGCGGGAGGAGGAGAGACCCAGTACTTC | CASSPLAGGGETQYF
TRBJ1-5 | - | 15 | - | TRBV4-1 | TGCGCCAGCAGCCAAGCGGGAGAAGTGGATCAGCCCCAGCATTTT | CASSQAGEVDQPQHF
TRBJ2-1 | - | 13 | - | TRBV3-1/TRBV3-2 | TGTGCCAGCAGCCAAGGACTGAGCAATGAGCAGTTCTTC | CASSQGLSNEQFF
TRBJ2-3 | - | 19 | - | TRBV24-1 | TGTGCCACCAGTGATCCACGACCCGAGCGGGTCGGGGGCACAGATACGCAGTATTTT | CATSDPRPERVGGTDTQYF
TRBJ2-7 | - | 12 | - | TRBV7-2 | TGTGCCAGCACGGGGAATCTGTACGAGCAGTACTTC | CASTGNLYEQYF
TRBJ1-1 | TRBD1 | 13 | few | TRBV2 | TGTGCCAGCCAGACAGGGTTGAACACTGAAGCTTTCTTT | CASQTGLNTEAFF
TRBJ2-3 | TRBD2 | 15 | - | TRBV14 | TGTGCCAGCAGCCGCGCGGGGGGTCGCACAGATACGCAGTATTTT | CASSRAGGRTDTQYF
TRBJ2-2 | TRBD2 | 17 | - | TRBV3-1/TRBV3-2 | TGTGCCAGCAGTCTCCTAGCGGGGGGGCCCTTCACCGGGGAGCTGTTTTTT | CASSLLAGGPFTGELFF
TRBJ1-3 | - | 15 | - | TRBV21-1 | TGTGCCAGCAGCCTGACCGCGGGGACCCGAAACACCATATATTTT | CASSLTAGTRNTIYF
TRBJ2-3 | - | 16 | once | TRBV23-1 | TGCGCCAGCAGTCATCGACAGGTCTGGGTCCCAGATACGCAGTATTTT | CASSHRQVWVPDTQYF
TRBJ2-1 | - | 13 | - | TRBV30 | TGTGCCTGGACTGGGGGCCGCTACAATGAGCAGTTCTTC | CAWTGGRYNEQFF
TRBJ2-7 | TRBD2 | 16 | - | TRBV3-1/TRBV3-2 | TGTGCCAGCAGCCTGGGGCGATCTAGCGGGGGTTACGAGCAGTACTTC | CASSLGRSSGGYEQYF
TRBJ1-5 | TRBD1 | 14 | - | TRBV6-5 | TGTGCCAGCCGGACAGGGGATAGCAATCAGCCCCAGCATTTT | CASRTGDSNQPQHF